This T cell receptor beta chain comes out of a study of T-cell reconstitution after alpha-beta-depleted transplantation in children. As it was prepared, the TCRbeta library received unique molecular identifiers. Using its own MiXCR run on the PCR reads, TCRdb lists one record per CDR3 protein. The table has approximately 350,000 distinct CDR3 sequences, less than 15% seen once. Germline V gene sequence: CDR1 SGHDT, CDR2 YYEEEE. CDR3 length: 14 amino acids. V was clipped by 2 bases and J by 4 bases, with 10 bases between them. The TCR comes from a human donor who donated a stem cell graft to a child with Fanconi anemia. The gene calls are TRBV5-6 and TRBJ2-1; a possible D gene is TRBD1 (6 bases). The specimen comprised PBMCs, sampled from the stem cell graft. Written as DNA, the CDR3 is TGTGCCAGCAGCTTCGAGGACAGATACAATGAGCAGTTCTTC. This codes for CASSFEDRYNEQFF.